The sequence of this TCR beta chain was determined in a study of high-grade serous ovarian cancer treatment subgroups. A remark on this clone: What it binds is unknown.

The study, taken as a whole, reports: Repertoire analysis covered CDR3 alone, not CDR1 or CDR2. TCR clonal relatedness correlated positively with neoantigen level.

Tumor tissue was taken before any definitive surgery or chemotherapy was given. The repertoire was sequenced with immunoSEQ multiplex PCR; TCRdb's copy has only in-frame clones and lacks some. The profile shows some 8,000 clones, about 70% of them singletons. The length of the CDR3 is 13 residues. Germline V gene lookup returns CDR1 SGHNT and CDR2 YENEEA. V was shortened by 3 bases and J by 6 bases, with 9 bases between the two germline ends. The rearrangement joins TRBV11-3 to TRBJ2-1; D gene uncertain. The sequencing input was tumor tissue. The receptor was isolated from a human donor with high-grade serous ovarian cancer. DNA for the CDR3: TGTGCCAGCAGCTTGAACAGCCTCAATGAGCAGTTCTTC. Residues: CASSLNSLNEQFF.